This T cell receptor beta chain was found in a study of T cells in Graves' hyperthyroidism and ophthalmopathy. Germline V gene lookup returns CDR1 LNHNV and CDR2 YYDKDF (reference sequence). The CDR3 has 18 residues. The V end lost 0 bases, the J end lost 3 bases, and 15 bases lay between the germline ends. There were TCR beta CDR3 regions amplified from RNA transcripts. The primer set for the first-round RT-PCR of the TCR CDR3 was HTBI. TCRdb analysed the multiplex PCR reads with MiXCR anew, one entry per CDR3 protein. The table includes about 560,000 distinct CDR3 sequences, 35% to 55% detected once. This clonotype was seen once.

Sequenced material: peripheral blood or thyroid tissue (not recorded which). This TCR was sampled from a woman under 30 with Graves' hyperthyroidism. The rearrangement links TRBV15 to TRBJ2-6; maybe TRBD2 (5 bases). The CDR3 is CATSRDRVAGYGANVLTF. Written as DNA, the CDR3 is TGTGCCACCAGCAGAGATCGGGTGGCGGGCTATGGGGCCAACGTCCTGACTTTC.